This T cell receptor (beta chain) was identified during a study of blood T cells in healthy people across ages. General study results and limits: Naive CD4+ cells and diversity were both higher in long-lived donors than in aged donors.

Using a J-beta primer mix together with a sample-barcoded 5' primer, a second PCR was run for roughly 7 to 12 cycles. A 12-random-nucleotide template-switch adaptor tagged each cDNA molecule. MiXCR, run by TCRdb on the 5' RACE reads, gives a single entry per CDR3 protein. The data contain some 1.4 million distinct CDR3 sequences, about 40% of them seen just once; the ten biggest clones take up 7% to 9%. Between the trimmed V and J ends, which lost 0 bases and 1 base, there was a span of 14 bases. There are 16 residues in the CDR3. Germline loops: CDR1 SGHRS, CDR2 YFSETQ. With regard to this clonotype: Its antigen remains unidentified.

The TCR was taken from a woman aged 18-29 years in good health. The sequencing sample was made of blood. The chain uses TRBV5-1 and TRBJ2-7, with D perhaps being TRBD1 or TRBD2 (5 bases each). The CDR3 nucleotides read TGCGCCAGCAGCTTGGCGGGGACGGCAAATTCCTACGAGCAGTACTTC. Protein sequence: CASSLAGTANSYEQYF.